This TCR beta chain came from a study of monozygotic twins with inflammatory bowel disease. In the case of this clonotype: The antigen is not known.

Notes on the study in general: It was not supported that a single strong signal or clonotype was associated with IBD. With inverse Simpson as the measure, TCRbeta diversity was lower in IBD patients than in healthy co-twins.

The CDR3 sequence is 17 residues long. The germline CDR1 and CDR2 sequences are SEHNR and FQNEAQ (reference sequence). TCRdb re-called the 5' RACE reads, yielding one record per CDR3 amino acid sequence without DNA. The sample has approximately 400,000 distinct CDR3 sequences. The sequenced sample was blood. V is TRBV7-9 and J is TRBJ2-1; lacking DNA, the TRBD1 call made by TCRdb goes unchecked. The source of this sequence is a human donor with ulcerative colitis or Crohn's disease, or a healthy co-twin of an affected twin (not recorded which). This chain's CDR3 is CASSPRRQGGSYNEQFF. Drawing the rest from reference TRBV7-9 and TRBJ2-1, the complete variable domain is DTGVSQNPRHKITKRGQNVTFRCDPISEHNRLYWYRQTLGQGPEFLTYFQNEAQLEKSRLLSDRFSAERPKGSFSTLEIQRTEQGDSAMYLCASSPRRQGGSYNEQFFGPGTRLTVL.